A single count supports the clone carrying this T cell receptor beta chain. Authors' methods: Cell counts per sample came from amplifying reference gene primers. Assay used: immunoSEQ multiplex PCR; TCRdb lists only in-frame clones, some missing. V and J calls and clone size are as listed in that table; D and trimming were resolved from the DNA. The sample has about 62,000 clones, about 87% seen once. J lost 5 bases, V lost 0 bases, and 3 bases had no gene match. The CDR3 sequence is 16 residues long. Germline CDR1 SGHRS, CDR2 YFSETQ. The entry originates in a study of blood T cell repertoires in COVID-19. Overall study context: Researchers got acute and convalescent COVID-19 samples from the United States, Italy and Spain.

This rearrangement joins TRBV5-1 to TRBJ2-3; the match to TRBD2 covers 13 bases. Sequenced sample: peripheral blood. The origin of this receptor is an older man with acute or convalescent COVID-19. The CDR3 DNA is TGCGCCAGCAGCTTGGGGACTAGCGGGAGTGTAGATACGCAGTATTTT. Amino acid sequence: CASSLGTSGSVDTQYF.